Described below is a single T cell receptor beta chain sequence and its context. TCRdb's copy holds only in-frame clones and misses some; the assay was immunoSEQ multiplex PCR. The sample holds around 200,000 clones, roughly 93% seen once. The sample comes from a study of control samples from healthy donors and cancer patients. J was trimmed by 7 bases and V by 1 base; bases with no gene match: 8. Germline CDR1 KGHSH, CDR2 LQKENI. The CDR3 runs 15 residues. Material for sequencing was blood. This clonotype originated in a man aged 18 to 35 in good health. This chain links TRBV18 with TRBJ2-7; the match to TRBD2 covers 9 bases. The CDR3 sequence: CASSPLGLANREQYF. As DNA, the CDR3 is TGTGCCAGCTCACCACTAGGACTAGCGAATCGAGAGCAGTACTTC.